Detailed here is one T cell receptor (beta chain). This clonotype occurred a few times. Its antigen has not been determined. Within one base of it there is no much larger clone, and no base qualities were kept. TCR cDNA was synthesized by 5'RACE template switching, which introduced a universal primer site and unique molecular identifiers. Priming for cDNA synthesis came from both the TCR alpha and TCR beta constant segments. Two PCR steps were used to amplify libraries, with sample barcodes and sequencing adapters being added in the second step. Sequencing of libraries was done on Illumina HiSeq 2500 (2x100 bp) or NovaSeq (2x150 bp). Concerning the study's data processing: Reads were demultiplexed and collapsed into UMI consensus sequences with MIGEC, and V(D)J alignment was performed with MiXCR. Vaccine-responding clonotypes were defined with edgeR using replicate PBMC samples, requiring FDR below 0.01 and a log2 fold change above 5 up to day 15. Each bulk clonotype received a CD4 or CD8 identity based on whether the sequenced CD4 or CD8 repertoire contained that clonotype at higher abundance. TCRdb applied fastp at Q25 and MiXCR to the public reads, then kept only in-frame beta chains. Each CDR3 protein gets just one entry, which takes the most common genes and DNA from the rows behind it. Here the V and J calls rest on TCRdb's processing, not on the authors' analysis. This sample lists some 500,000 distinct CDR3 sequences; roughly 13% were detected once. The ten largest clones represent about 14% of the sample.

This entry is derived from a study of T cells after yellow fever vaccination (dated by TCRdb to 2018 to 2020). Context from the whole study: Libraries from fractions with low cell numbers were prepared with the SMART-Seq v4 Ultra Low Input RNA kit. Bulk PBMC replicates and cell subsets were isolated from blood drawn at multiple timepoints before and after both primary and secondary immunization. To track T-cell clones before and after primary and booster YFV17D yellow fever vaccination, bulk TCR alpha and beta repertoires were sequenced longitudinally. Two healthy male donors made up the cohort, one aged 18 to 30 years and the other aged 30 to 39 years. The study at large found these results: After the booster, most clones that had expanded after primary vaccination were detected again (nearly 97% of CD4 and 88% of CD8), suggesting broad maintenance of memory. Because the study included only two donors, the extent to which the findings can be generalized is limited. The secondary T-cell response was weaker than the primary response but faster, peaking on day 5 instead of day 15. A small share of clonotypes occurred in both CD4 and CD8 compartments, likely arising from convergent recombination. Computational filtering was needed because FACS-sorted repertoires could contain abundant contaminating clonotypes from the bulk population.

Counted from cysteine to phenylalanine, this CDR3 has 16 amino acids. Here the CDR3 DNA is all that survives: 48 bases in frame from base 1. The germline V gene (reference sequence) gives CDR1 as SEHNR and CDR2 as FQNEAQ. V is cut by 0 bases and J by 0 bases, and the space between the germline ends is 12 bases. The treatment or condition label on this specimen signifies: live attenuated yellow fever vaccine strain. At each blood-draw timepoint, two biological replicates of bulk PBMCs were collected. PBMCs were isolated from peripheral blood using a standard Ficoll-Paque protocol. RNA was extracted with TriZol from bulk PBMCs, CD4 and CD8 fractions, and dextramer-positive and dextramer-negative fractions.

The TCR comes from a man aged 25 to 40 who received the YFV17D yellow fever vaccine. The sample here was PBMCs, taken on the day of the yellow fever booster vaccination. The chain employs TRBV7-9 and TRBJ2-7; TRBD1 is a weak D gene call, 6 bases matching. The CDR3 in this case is CASSLAGQGISYEQYF. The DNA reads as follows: TGTGCCAGCAGCTTAGCCGGTCAGGGGATCTCCTACGAGCAGTACTTC.